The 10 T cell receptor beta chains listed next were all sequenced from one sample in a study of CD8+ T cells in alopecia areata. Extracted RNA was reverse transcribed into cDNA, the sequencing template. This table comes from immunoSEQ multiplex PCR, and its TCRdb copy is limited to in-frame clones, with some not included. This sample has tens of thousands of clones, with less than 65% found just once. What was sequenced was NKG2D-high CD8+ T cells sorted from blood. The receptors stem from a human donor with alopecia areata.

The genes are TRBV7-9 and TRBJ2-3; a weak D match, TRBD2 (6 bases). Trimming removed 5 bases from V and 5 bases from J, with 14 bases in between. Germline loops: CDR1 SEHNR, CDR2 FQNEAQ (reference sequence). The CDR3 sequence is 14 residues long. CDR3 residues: CASSPTSSEDTQYF. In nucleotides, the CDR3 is TGTGCCAGCAGCCCGACATCTAGCGAAGATACGCAGTATTTT.

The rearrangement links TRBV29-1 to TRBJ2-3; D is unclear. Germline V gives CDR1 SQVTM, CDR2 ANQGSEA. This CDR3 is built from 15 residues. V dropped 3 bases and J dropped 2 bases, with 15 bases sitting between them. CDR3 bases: TGCAGCGTTGAGAAAGGGATCGTTACCACAGATACGCAGTATTTT. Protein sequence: CSVEKGIVTTDTQYF.

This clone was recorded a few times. The CDR3 DNA reads TGCAGCGTGGCCGGGACAGGGGAGTCCTACGAGCAGTACTTC. Protein sequence: CSVAGTGESYEQYF. This chain joins TRBV29-1 and TRBJ2-7; 10 nucleotides line up with TRBD1. This CDR3 region has 14 residues. CDR1 is SQVTM, CDR2 ANQGSEA, per germline. J lost 1 base, V lost 6 bases, and 6 bases had no gene match.

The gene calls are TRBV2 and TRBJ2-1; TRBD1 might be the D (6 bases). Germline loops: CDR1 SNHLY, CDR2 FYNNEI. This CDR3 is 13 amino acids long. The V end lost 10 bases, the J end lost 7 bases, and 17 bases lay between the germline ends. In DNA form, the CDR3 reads TGTGCCACTGCGGACAGTTCGGGTAATGAGCAGTTCTTC. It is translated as CATADSSGNEQFF.

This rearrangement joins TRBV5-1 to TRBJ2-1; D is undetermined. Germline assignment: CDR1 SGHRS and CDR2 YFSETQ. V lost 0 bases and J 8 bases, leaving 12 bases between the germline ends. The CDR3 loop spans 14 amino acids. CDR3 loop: CASSLAVGFDEQFF. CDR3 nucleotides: TGCGCCAGCAGCTTGGCGGTCGGGTTCGATGAGCAGTTCTTC. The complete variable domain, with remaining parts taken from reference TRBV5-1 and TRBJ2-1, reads KAGVTQTPRYLIKTRGQQVTLSCSPISGHRSVSWYQQTPGQGLQFLFEYFSETQRNKGNFPGRFSGRQFSNSRSEMNVSTLELGDSALYLCASSLAVGFDEQFFGPGTRLTVL.

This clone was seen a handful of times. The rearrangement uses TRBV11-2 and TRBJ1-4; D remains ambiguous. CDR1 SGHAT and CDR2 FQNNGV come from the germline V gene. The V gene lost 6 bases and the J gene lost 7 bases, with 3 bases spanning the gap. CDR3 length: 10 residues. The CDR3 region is CASSGEKLFF. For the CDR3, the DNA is TGTGCCAGCAGTGGTGAAAAACTGTTTTTT.

Here the CDR3 reads CASSWGLAGGPAYNEQFF. Here the CDR3 DNA reads TGTGCCAGCAGCTGGGGACTAGCGGGAGGGCCTGCCTACAATGAGCAGTTCTTC. The chain uses TRBV7-9 and TRBJ2-1; TRBD2 aligns across 16 bases. Germline V gene lookup returns CDR1 SEHNR and CDR2 FQNEAQ (reference sequence). CDR3 length: 18 amino acids. The V segment lost 4 bases and the J segment 2 bases; nucleotides outside the gene matches: 5.

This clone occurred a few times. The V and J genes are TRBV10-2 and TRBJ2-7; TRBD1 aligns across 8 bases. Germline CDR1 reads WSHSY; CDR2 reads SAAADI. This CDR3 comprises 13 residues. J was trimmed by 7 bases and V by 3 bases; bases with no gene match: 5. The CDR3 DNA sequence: TGCGCCAGCAGTGACCAGGGGGCGGGGGAGCAGTACTTC. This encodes CASSDQGAGEQYF.

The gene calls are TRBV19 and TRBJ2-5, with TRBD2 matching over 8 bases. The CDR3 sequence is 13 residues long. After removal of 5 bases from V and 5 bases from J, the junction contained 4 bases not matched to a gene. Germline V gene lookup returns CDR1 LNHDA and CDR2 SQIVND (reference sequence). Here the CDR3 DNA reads TGTGCCAGTAGTCCCAGCGGGAGCGAGACCCAGTACTTC. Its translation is CASSPSGSETQYF.

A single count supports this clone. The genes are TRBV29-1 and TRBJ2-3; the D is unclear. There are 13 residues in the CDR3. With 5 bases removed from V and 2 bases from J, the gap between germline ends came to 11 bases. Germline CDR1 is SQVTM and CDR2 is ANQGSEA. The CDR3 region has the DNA TGCAGCGTTTTCCCACTGAACACAGATACGCAGTATTTT. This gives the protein CSVFPLNTDTQYF.